Listed here are 15 T cell receptor beta chains from one sample, sequenced in a study of blood T cell repertoires in COVID-19. Produced via immunoSEQ multiplex PCR; TCRdb's table is partial and in-frame only. The top ten hold around 2.5% of the sample, which has around 300,000 clones, 85% seen once. Sequencing used PBMCs or T cells enriched from blood (not recorded which). The receptors here all came from a woman in her forties or fifties who had recovered from COVID-19.

V and J are TRBV3-1 (or the pseudogene TRBV3-2) and TRBJ1-2, with D possibly TRBD1 on 6 matching bases. CDR1 and CDR2 (germline): LGHDT, YNNKEL (reference sequence). V was shortened by 3 bases and J by 11 bases, with 16 bases between the two germline ends. CDR3 length: 13 amino acids. In nucleotides, the CDR3 is TGTGCCAGCAGCCACGGGACACCAGGGAGTTACACCTTC. It codes for CASSHGTPGSYTF.

The chain links TRBV18 to TRBJ2-1; D is undetermined. The length of the CDR3 is 12 residues. Trimming shortened V by 2 bases and J by 6 bases, and 5 bases separated the two germline ends. Germline V CDR1 and CDR2: KGHSH, LQKENI. The CDR3 protein is CASSPGGNEQFF. The DNA of the CDR3 is TGTGCCAGCTCACCAGGCGGCAATGAGCAGTTCTTC.

This chain uses TRBV12-3 or TRBV12-4 with TRBJ1-2; no firm D call. Trimming shortened V by 6 bases and J by 5 bases, and 10 bases separated the two germline ends. This CDR3 spans 12 amino acids. In DNA form, the CDR3 reads TGTGCCAGCAGCCATACTATGTATGGCTACACCTTC. Residues: CASSHTMYGYTF.

The rearrangement uses TRBV29-1 and TRBJ2-3; 7 bases match TRBD2. The length of the CDR3 is 16 residues. The germline gives CDR1 SQVTM, CDR2 ANQGSEA. V shed 4 bases, J shed 2 bases, and the junction held 12 bases outside the gene matches. The CDR3 DNA follows: TGCAGCGTTGTTATCCGGGGGAGGGGTGACACAGATACGCAGTATTTT. The encoded protein is CSVVIRGRGDTDTQYF.

The rearrangement joins TRBV12-3 or TRBV12-4 to TRBJ1-6; no reliable D call. This CDR3 is built from 13 residues. V was clipped by 6 bases and J by 7 bases, with 10 bases between them. The CDR3 reads CASSAYSNSPLHF. CDR3 nucleotide sequence: TGTGCCAGCAGCGCCTATTCAAATTCACCCCTCCACTTT.

J is TRBJ1-1 and V is TRBV11-2; D is perhaps TRBD1 (6 bases). V lost 6 bases and J 4 bases, leaving 15 bases between the germline ends. There are 14 residues in the CDR3. Germline V gene data show CDR1 as SGHAT and CDR2 as FQNNGV. As DNA, the CDR3 is TGTGCCAGCAGTTCGACAGGAGGAAGCACTGAAGCTTTCTTT. Amino acids: CASSSTGGSTEAFF.

The genes are TRBV10-3 and TRBJ1-2; TRBD1 might be the D (5 bases). Germline V lookup: CDR1 ENHRY, CDR2 SYGVKD. V lost 1 base, J lost 6 bases, and 12 bases lay in between. The length of the CDR3 is 14 residues. CDR3 in DNA: TGTGCCATCAGTGAGTTCGGGGGACTGAATGGCTACACCTTC. Amino acid sequence: CAISEFGGLNGYTF.

The gene calls are TRBV7-2 and TRBJ2-5; 11 bases align to TRBD2. The CDR3 length is 14 residues. Germline V gene sequence: CDR1 SGHTA, CDR2 FQGNSA. V shed 2 bases and J 7 bases; nucleotides not matched to a gene: 3. The CDR3 loop is CASSLIAGGGTQYF. In DNA, the CDR3 is TGTGCCAGCAGCTTAATAGCGGGAGGGGGGACCCAGTACTTC.

In regard to this clone: The identical CDR3 is also encoded by other nucleotide sequences in the sample. The genes are TRBV7-2 and TRBJ2-3, with unresolved D. Trimming removed 5 bases at V and 2 bases at J, with 5 bases between. The CDR3 is made up of 12 amino acids. Per the germline V gene, CDR1 is SGHTA and CDR2 is FQGNSA. The CDR3 here is CASSLYTDTQYF. In DNA form, the CDR3 reads TGTGCCAGCAGCCTATACACAGATACGCAGTATTTT.

The chain uses TRBV15 and TRBJ2-2; unclear D gene. This CDR3 is 12 amino acids long. Germline CDR1 LNHNV, CDR2 YYDKDF (reference sequence). The ends were cut back, 6 bases at V and 5 bases at J, with 7 bases in the middle. Here the CDR3 DNA reads TGTGCCACCAGGGCACAGACCGGGGAGCTGTTTTTT. Translating gives CATRAQTGELFF.

This chain uses TRBV20-1 with TRBJ1-1; D ambiguous. V was clipped by 3 bases and J by 5 bases, with 19 bases between them. The germline V gene has CDR1 DFQATT and CDR2 SNEGSKA (reference sequence). This CDR3 region has 15 residues. As DNA, the CDR3 is TGCAGTGCTAGTCCTAAAGTACCGTCCCTGACTGAAGCTTTCTTT. Translation: CSASPKVPSLTEAFF.

The chain has TRBV11-2 and TRBJ2-7, with 9 bases that match TRBD1. This CDR3 is built from 15 residues. V was pared by 3 bases and J by 1 base, with 4 bases of the junction left unmatched. CDR1 SGHAT and CDR2 FQNNGV come from the germline V gene. CDR3 in DNA: TGTGCCAGCAGCTTTGACAGGGGGTTTTCCTACGAGCAGTACTTC. This gives the protein CASSFDRGFSYEQYF.

The rearrangement joins TRBV29-1 to TRBJ2-3, with D perhaps TRBD2 (5 bases). The germline gives CDR1 SQVTM, CDR2 ANQGSEA. Trimming removed 6 bases from V and 5 bases from J, with 15 bases in between. The CDR3 runs 13 residues. The CDR3 loop is CSVARGSGDTQYF. The CDR3 DNA reads TGCAGCGTAGCTCGCGGGTCAGGAGATACGCAGTATTTT.

V usage is TRBV13 and J usage is TRBJ2-7; maybe TRBD2 (5 bases). This CDR3 is built from 14 residues. Germline-derived CDR1 and CDR2 are PRHDT and FYEKMQ (reference sequence). V lost 6 bases, J lost 6 bases, and 18 bases lay in between. The CDR3 spells CASSSRGKLAEQYF. The CDR3 DNA is TGTGCCAGCAGTTCACGGGGTAAGCTGGCCGAGCAGTACTTC. The variable domain in full, completed from reference TRBV13 and TRBJ2-7, reads AAGVIQSPRHLIKEKRETATLKCYPIPRHDTVYWYQQGPGQDPQFLISFYEKMQSDKGSIPDRFSAQQFSDYHSELNMSSLELGDSALYFCASSSRGKLAEQYFGPGTRLTVT.

The rearrangement joins TRBV2 to TRBJ1-5, with 9 bases lining up with TRBD1. V was pared by 10 bases and J by 4 bases, with 14 bases of the junction left unmatched. The CDR3 extends over 16 amino acids. CDR1 is SNHLY, CDR2 FYNNEI, per germline. The CDR3 nucleotides are TGTGCCACCATGGGACAGGGCTCTTCTTTTAATCAGCCCCAGCATTTT. This sequence encodes CATMGQGSSFNQPQHF.